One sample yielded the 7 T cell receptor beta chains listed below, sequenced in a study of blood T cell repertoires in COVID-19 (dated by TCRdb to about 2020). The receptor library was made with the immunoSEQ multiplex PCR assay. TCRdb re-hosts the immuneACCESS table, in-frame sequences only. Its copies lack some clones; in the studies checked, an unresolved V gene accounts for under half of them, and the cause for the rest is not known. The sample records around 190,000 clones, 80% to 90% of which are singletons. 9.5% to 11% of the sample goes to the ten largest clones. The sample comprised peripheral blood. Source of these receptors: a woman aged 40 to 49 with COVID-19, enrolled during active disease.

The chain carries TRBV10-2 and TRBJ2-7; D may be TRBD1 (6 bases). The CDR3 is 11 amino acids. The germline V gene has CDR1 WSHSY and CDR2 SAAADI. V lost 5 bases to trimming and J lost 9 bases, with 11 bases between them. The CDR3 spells CASSSQGGQYF. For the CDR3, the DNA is TGCGCCAGCAGTTCACAGGGTGGGCAGTACTTC.

The CDR3 coding sequence is TGTGCCAGCAGCCAGGGGATGAACACTGAAGCTTTCTTT. This sequence encodes CASSQGMNTEAFF. V is TRBV5-8 and J is TRBJ1-1; perhaps TRBD1 as D (6 bases). The V end was cut by 4 bases, the J end by 0 bases, with 7 bases between. Germline loops: CDR1 SGHTS, CDR2 YDEGEE. This CDR3 has 13 amino acids. The full variable domain, in which reference TRBV5-8 and TRBJ1-1 provide the parts outside the CDR3, is EAGVTQSPTHLIKTRGQQATLRCSPISGHTSVYWYQQALGLGLQFLLWYDEGEERNRGNFPPRFSGRQFPNYSSELNVNALELEDSALYLCASSQGMNTEAFFGQGTRLTVV.

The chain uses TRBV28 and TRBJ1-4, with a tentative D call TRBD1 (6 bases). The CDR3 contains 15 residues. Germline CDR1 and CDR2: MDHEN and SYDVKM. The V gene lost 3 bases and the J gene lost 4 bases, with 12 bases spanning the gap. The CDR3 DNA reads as TGTGCCAGCAGTTTCTACAGGGCCTATAATGAAAAACTGTTTTTT. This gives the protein CASSFYRAYNEKLFF.

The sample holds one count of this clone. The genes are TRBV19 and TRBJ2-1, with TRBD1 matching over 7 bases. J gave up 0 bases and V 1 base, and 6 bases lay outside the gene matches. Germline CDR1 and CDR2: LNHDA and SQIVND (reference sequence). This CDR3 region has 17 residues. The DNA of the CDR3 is TGTGCCAGTAGTATAGTCGGGACAGCGAGCTCCTACAATGAGCAGTTCTTC. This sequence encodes CASSIVGTASSYNEQFF.

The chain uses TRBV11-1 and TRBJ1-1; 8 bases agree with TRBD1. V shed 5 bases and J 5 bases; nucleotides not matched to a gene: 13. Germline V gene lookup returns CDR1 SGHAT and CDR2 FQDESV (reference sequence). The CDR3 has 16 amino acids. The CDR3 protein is CASSPSGQGSWTEAFF. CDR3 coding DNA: TGTGCCAGCAGCCCATCCGGACAGGGAAGCTGGACTGAAGCTTTCTTT.

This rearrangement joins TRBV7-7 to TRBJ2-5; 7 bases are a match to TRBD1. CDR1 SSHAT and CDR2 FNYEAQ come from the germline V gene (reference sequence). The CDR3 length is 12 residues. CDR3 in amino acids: CATGQEQETQYF. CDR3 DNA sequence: TGTGCTACAGGACAGGAGCAAGAGACCCAGTACTTC.

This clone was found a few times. As DNA, the CDR3 is TGTGCCAGCACCCAGCCCAGGGTAAGTTGGACTGAAGCTTTCTTT. This encodes CASTQPRVSWTEAFF. This chain uses TRBV7-2 with TRBJ1-1, with D perhaps TRBD1 (5 bases). V was trimmed by 7 bases and J by 5 bases, leaving 20 bases between them. This CDR3 is built from 15 residues. Looked up from germline, CDR1 is SGHTA and CDR2 is FQGNSA.